This T cell receptor (beta chain) was identified in a study of blood T cell repertoires in COVID-19. Study information: Acute-phase and convalescent COVID-19 samples originated in the United States, Italy and Spain. T cells, B-cell-depleted T cells, or PBMCs provided the cDNA or gDNA that served as material.

In the original workflow: Amplification of reference gene primers provided the estimated nucleated cell counts. Clones were read by immunoSEQ multiplex PCR, and TCRdb kept only the in-frame ones, dropping some. That table supplies the V and J calls and clone size; D and trimming were determined from the DNA. The table lists roughly 100,000 clones, roughly nine tenths of them singletons. Germline V CDR1 and CDR2: KGHSH, LQKENI. CDR3 length: 14 amino acids. V was shortened by 1 base and J by 3 bases, with 9 bases between the two germline ends. The receptor comes from an elderly woman with acute or convalescent COVID-19. This chain joins TRBV18 and TRBJ1-2; D is ambiguous. Sequencing used peripheral blood. CDR3 in amino acids: CASSPRLVDYGYTF. Here the CDR3 DNA reads TGTGCCAGCTCACCACGGCTGGTGGACTATGGCTACACCTTC.